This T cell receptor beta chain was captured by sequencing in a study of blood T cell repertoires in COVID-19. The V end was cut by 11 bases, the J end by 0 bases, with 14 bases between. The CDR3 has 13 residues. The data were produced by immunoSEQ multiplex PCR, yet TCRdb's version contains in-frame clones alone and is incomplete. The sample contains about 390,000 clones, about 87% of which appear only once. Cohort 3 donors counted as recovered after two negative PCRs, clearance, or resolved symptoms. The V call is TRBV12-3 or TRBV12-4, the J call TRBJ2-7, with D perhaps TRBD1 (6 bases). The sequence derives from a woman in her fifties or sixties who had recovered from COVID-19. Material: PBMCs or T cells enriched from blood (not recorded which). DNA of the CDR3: TGTGCCTCGAACCAGGGGAGCTCCTACGAGCAGTACTTC. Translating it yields CASNQGSSYEQYF.